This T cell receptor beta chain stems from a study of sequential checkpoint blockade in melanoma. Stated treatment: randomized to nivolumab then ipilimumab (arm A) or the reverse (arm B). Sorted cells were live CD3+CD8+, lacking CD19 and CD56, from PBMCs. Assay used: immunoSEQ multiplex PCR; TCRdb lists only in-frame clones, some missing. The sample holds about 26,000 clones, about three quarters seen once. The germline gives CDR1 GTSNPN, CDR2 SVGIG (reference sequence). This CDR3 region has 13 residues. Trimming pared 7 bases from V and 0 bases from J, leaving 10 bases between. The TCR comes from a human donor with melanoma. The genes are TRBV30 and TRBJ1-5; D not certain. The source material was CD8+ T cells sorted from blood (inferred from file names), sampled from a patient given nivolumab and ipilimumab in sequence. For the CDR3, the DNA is TGTGCCTTTACGGAGAATAGCAATCAGCCCCAGCATTTT. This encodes CAFTENSNQPQHF.